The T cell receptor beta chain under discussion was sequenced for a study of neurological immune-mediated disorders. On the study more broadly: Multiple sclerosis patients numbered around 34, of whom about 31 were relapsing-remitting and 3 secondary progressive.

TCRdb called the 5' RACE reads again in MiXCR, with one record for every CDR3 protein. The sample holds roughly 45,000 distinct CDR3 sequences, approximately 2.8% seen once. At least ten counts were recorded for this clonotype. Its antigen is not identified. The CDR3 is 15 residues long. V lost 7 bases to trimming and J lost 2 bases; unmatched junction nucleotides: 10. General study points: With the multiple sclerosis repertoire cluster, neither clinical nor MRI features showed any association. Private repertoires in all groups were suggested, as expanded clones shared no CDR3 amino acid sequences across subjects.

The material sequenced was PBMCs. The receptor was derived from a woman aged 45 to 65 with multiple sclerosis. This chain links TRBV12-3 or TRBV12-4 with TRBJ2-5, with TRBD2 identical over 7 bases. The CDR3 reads CASNPPGTTQETQYF. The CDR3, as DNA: TGTGCCAGCAACCCTCCCGGGACTACGCAAGAGACCCAGTACTTC.